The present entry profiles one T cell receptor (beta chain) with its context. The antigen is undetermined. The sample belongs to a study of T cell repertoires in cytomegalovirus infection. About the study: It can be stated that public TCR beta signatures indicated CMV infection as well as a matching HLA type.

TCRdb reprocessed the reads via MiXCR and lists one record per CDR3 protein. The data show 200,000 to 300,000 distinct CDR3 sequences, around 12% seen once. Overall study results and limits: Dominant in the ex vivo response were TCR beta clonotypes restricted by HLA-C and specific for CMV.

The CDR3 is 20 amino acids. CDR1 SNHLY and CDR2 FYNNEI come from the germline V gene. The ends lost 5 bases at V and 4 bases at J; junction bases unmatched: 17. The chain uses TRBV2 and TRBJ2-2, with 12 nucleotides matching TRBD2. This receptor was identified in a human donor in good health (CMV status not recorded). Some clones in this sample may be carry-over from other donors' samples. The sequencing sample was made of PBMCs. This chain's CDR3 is CASSYSLTSGRSGGTGELFF. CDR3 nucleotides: TGTGCCAGCAGTTATTCCTTGACTAGCGGGAGATCAGGGGGCACCGGGGAGCTGTTTTTT.